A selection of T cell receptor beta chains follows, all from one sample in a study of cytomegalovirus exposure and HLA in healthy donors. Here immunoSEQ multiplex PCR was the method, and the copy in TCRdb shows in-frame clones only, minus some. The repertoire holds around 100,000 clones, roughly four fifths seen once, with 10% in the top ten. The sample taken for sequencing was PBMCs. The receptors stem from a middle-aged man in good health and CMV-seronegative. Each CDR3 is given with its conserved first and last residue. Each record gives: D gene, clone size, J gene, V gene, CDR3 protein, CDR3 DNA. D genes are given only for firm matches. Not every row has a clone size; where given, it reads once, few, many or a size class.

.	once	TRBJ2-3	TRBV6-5	CASSYSGGDTQYF	TGTGCCAGCAGTTACTCAGGCGGAGATACGCAGTATTTT
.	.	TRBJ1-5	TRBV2	CASKEQTHSNQPQHF	TGTGCCAGCAAGGAACAGACCCATAGCAATCAGCCCCAGCATTTT
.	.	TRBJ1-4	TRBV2	CASLRGARVTNEKLFF	TGTGCCAGCCTTCGGGGGGCGCGGGTAACTAATGAAAAACTGTTTTTT
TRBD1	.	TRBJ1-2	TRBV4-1	CASSQEDRVGYGYTF	TGCGCCAGCAGCCAAGAGGACAGGGTTGGCTATGGCTACACCTTC
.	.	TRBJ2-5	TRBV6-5	CASYGGLDTAQYF	TGTGCCTCATACGGGGGACTGGATACGGCCCAGTACTTC
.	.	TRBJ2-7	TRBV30	CAWTSGLDEQYF	TGTGCCTGGACATCCGGGTTGGACGAGCAGTACTTC
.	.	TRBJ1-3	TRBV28	CASSLAHSSGNTIYF	TGTGCCAGCAGTTTAGCTCACAGCTCTGGAAACACCATATATTTT
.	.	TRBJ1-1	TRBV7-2	CASSFSVARGAFF	TGTGCCAGCAGCTTTTCGGTGGCGAGGGGGGCTTTCTTT
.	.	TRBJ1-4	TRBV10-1	CASSYDREKLFF	TGCGCCAGCAGTTACGACAGAGAAAAACTGTTTTTT
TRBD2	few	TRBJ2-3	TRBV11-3	CASSLGAGAGDTQYF	TGTGCCAGCAGCTTAGGAGCGGGGGCGGGAGATACGCAGTATTTT
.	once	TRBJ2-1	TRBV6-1	CASSERAQQFF	TGTGCCAGCAGTGAGAGGGCCCAGCAGTTCTTC
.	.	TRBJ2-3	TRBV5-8	CASSRQGTDTQYF	TGTGCCAGCAGCCGACAGGGCACAGATACGCAGTATTTT
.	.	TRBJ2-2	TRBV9	CASNQGLAGELFF	TGTGCCAGCAACCAGGGACTCGCCGGGGAGCTGTTTTTT
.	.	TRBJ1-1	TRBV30	CAWSLGGVGTEAFF	TGTGCCTGGAGTTTGGGAGGGGTAGGCACTGAAGCTTTCTTT
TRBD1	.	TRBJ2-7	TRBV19	CASSKGQGGYEQYF	TGTGCCAGTAGTAAGGGACAGGGGGGTTACGAGCAGTACTTC
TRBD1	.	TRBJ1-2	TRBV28	CASSLPQGTPLNYGYTF	TGTGCCAGCAGTTTGCCACAGGGGACCCCCCTCAACTATGGCTACACCTTC
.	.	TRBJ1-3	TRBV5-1	CASSLGSGVGNTIYF	TGCGCCAGCAGCTTGGGTTCAGGGGTCGGAAACACCATATATTTT
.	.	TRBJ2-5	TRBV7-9	CASSAGLGGPETQYF	TGTGCCAGCAGCGCCGGACTGGGGGGACCAGAGACCCAGTACTTC
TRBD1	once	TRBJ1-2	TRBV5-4	CASSFPTGSSGYTF	TGTGCCAGCAGCTTCCCGACAGGGTCGTCGGGCTACACCTTC
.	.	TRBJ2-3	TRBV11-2	CASSLDRGDTQYF	TGTGCCAGCAGCTTAGATCGCGGGGATACGCAGTATTTT
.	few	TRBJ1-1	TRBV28	CASSLSGEAFF	TGTGCCAGCAGTTTAAGCGGTGAAGCTTTCTTT
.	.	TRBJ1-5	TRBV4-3	CASSQVAANNQPQHF	TGCGCCAGCAGCCAAGTGGCGGCCAACAATCAGCCCCAGCATTTT
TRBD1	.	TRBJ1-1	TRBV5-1	CASRGQGAQAFF	TGCGCCAGCAGGGGACAGGGGGCCCAAGCTTTCTTT
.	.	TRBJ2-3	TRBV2	CASSGDRSTQYF	TGTGCCAGCAGCGGTGACAGAAGTACGCAGTATTTT
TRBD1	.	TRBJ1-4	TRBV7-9	CASSPRQGSEKLFF	TGTGCCAGCAGCCCCCGACAGGGTAGTGAAAAACTGTTTTTT
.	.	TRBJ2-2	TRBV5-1	CASSSPGIAENTGELFF	TGCGCCAGCAGCTCCCCCGGGATAGCGGAGAACACCGGGGAGCTGTTTTTT
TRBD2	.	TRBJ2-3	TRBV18	CASARSGGPQDTQYF	TGTGCCAGCGCCCGTTCGGGAGGGCCTCAAGATACGCAGTATTTT
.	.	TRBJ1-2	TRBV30	CAWTTGTSLGYTF	TGTGCCTGGACTACTGGGACATCCCTGGGCTACACCTTC
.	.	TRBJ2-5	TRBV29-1	CSVEDLPGTRPLETQYF	TGCAGCGTTGAAGACCTACCCGGGACACGGCCGCTAGAGACCCAGTACTTC
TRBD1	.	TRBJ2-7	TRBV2	CASSDQQGTRDEQYF	TGTGCCAGCAGTGACCAACAGGGGACCAGGGACGAGCAGTACTTC
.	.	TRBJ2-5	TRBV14	CASSLNMAGGETQYF	TGTGCCAGCAGCCTTAACATGGCGGGCGGGGAGACCCAGTACTTC
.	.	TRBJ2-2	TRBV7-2	CASRTGRRTGELFF	TGTGCCAGCCGGACGGGGAGGAGGACCGGGGAGCTGTTTTTT
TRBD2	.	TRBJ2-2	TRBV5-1	CASSFNSVSGGTITGELFF	TGCGCCAGCAGCTTTAATTCCGTTAGCGGGGGGACCATCACCGGGGAGCTGTTTTTT
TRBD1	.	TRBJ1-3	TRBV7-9	CASSEDGRGFSSGNTIYF	TGTGCCAGCAGCGAAGATGGCAGGGGGTTTAGCTCTGGAAACACCATATATTTT
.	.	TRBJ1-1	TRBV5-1	CASSPPYAMNTEAFF	TGCGCCAGCAGCCCCCCCTATGCCATGAACACTGAAGCTTTCTTT
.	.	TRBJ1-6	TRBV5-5	CASSLRGRNSPLHF	TGTGCCAGCAGCTTAAGAGGAAGGAATTCACCCCTCCACTTT
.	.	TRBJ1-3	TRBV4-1	CASSQDAAGPADTIYF	TGCGCCAGCAGCCAAGACGCCGCAGGGCCTGCGGACACCATATATTTT
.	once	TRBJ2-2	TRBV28	CASSSHQGNTGELFF	TGTGCCAGCAGCTCCCATCAGGGGAACACCGGGGAGCTGTTTTTT
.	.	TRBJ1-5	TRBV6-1	CASSGQVWNQPQHF	TGTGCCAGCAGTGGACAGGTTTGGAATCAGCCCCAGCATTTT
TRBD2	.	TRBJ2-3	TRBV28	CASSNQNQLGGGTDTQYF	TGTGCCAGCAGCAACCAAAATCAGCTAGGCGGGGGTACAGATACGCAGTATTTT
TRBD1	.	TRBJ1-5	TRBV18	CASSPLGTDTGQPQHF	TGTGCCAGCTCACCTTTGGGGACAGACACAGGACAGCCCCAGCATTTT
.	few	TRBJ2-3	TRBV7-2	CASSLMTTRTDTQYF	TGTGCCAGCAGCTTAATGACAACACGCACAGATACGCAGTATTTT
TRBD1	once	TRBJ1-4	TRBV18	CASSPSGGRTNEKLFF	TGTGCCAGCTCACCATCAGGGGGCCGGACTAATGAAAAACTGTTTTTT
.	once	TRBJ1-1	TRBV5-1	CASSAAGLNTEAFF	TGCGCCAGCAGCGCAGCGGGACTGAACACTGAAGCTTTCTTT